The 25 T cell receptor beta chains below come from one sample, sequenced in a study of blood T cell repertoires in COVID-19. TCRdb's table, derived via immunoSEQ multiplex PCR, lists solely in-frame clones and lacks some. The repertoire includes 240,000 or so clones, about 86% of them detected once, and roughly 3.5% sits in the top ten. Sequencing was performed on PBMCs or T cells enriched from blood (not recorded which). The receptors here all came from a woman in her forties with acute COVID-19.

The V and J genes are TRBV7-8 and TRBJ2-7; D gene uncertain. CDR1 is SGHVS and CDR2 is FQNEAQ in the germline V gene. The CDR3 is 14 residues long. Trimming left V 0 bases short and J 7 bases short, with 13 bases between. The CDR3 sequence is CASSLAPSPMEQYF. CDR3 DNA sequence: TGTGCCAGCAGCTTAGCGCCTTCTCCTATGGAGCAGTACTTC.

This clone has a single count. The V call is TRBV5-1, the J call TRBJ2-7; 9 bases match TRBD1. CDR1 and CDR2 (germline): SGHRS, YFSETQ. The ends lost 5 bases at V and 3 bases at J; junction bases unmatched: 3. The CDR3 runs 13 residues. The CDR3 DNA is TGCGCCAGCAGTGGACAGGGGTTCTACGAGCAGTACTTC. It specifies CASSGQGFYEQYF.

The gene calls are TRBV29-1 and TRBJ2-1, with D maybe TRBD2 (7 bases). CDR3 length: 13 residues. The V and J ends lost 7 bases and 5 bases respectively, with 15 bases between them. The germline CDR1 and CDR2 sequences are SQVTM and ANQGSEA. The CDR3 sequence: CSGGGRQNNEQFF. The CDR3 DNA reads TGCAGCGGGGGGGGCAGACAAAACAATGAGCAGTTCTTC.

The sample holds one count of this clone. The chain is built from TRBV21-1 and TRBJ2-1; the table assigns TRBD1, which was not confirmed against the DNA. TRBV21-1 is a documented pseudogene. The CDR3 is 15 amino acids. Written as DNA, the CDR3 is TGTGCCAGCAGCAGGGACAGGGGATTGCGCAATGAGCAGTTCTTC. Amino acid sequence: CASSRDRGLRNEQFF.

This clone was seen once. The chain is built from TRBV9 and TRBJ2-7, with D hard to call. Germline values: CDR1 SGDLS, CDR2 YYNGEE. The V end lost 1 base, the J end lost 7 bases, and 15 bases lay between the germline ends. This CDR3 has 14 residues. The CDR3 region is CASSVFATFGEQYF. Here the CDR3 DNA reads TGTGCCAGCAGCGTATTCGCTACCTTCGGGGAGCAGTACTTC.

The chain combines TRBV23-1 with TRBJ2-7; D is uncertain. TRBV23-1 falls under the ORF class, with uncertain function. The CDR3 loop spans 10 amino acids. Trimming removed 7 bases at V and 4 bases at J, with 5 bases between. The CDR3: CASMRYEQYF. The DNA for the CDR3 is TGCGCCAGCATGCGGTACGAGCAGTACTTC.

DNA of the CDR3: TGCGCCAGCAGAGAGGAGCTCGACGAGCAGTACTTC. It specifies CASREELDEQYF. The chain uses TRBV5-1 and TRBJ2-7; the D is unclear. Trimming removed 5 bases from V and 5 bases from J, with 11 bases in between. Germline V lookup: CDR1 SGHRS, CDR2 YFSETQ. The CDR3 runs to 12 residues.

The V and J genes are TRBV4-1 and TRBJ1-5; 7 nucleotides line up with TRBD1. The germline V gene has CDR1 MGHRA and CDR2 YSYEKL. V lost 1 base and J lost 4; bases outside the gene matches: 7. The CDR3 has 16 amino acids. CDR3 nucleotide sequence: TGCGCCAGCAGCCAAGTGTCAGGGGGTTCGAATCAGCCCCAGCATTTT. Encoded protein: CASSQVSGGSNQPQHF.

V usage is TRBV24-1 and J usage is TRBJ2-1; D is ambiguous. The CDR3 length is 16 residues. Deletions cut 0 bases from V and 2 bases from J, with 10 bases between. CDR1 and CDR2 from the germline V gene are KGHDR and SFDVKD. The CDR3 sequence is CATSDLGGFAYNEQFF. CDR3 nucleotide sequence: TGTGCCACCAGTGATTTGGGCGGATTCGCCTACAATGAGCAGTTCTTC.

The J gene is TRBJ1-3, the V gene TRBV2, with 8 bases matching TRBD1. Trimming at V came to 6 bases and at J to 2 bases, leaving 3 bases not matched to a gene. Germline V gene lookup returns CDR1 SNHLY and CDR2 FYNNEI. The CDR3 sequence is 14 residues long. The CDR3 here is CASRMTGAGNTIYF. The CDR3 nucleotides are TGTGCCAGCAGGATGACAGGGGCTGGAAACACCATATATTTT. Based on the CDR3 plus reference TRBV2 and TRBJ1-3, the full variable domain is EPEVTQTPSHQVTQMGQEVILRCVPISNHLYFYWYRQILGQKVEFLVSFYNNEISEKSEIFDDQFSVERPDGSNFTLKIRSTKLEDSAMYFCASRMTGAGNTIYFGEGSWLTVV.

The chain is built from TRBV5-1 and TRBJ2-3; possible D gene TRBD1, 5 bases. Between the trimmed V and J ends, which lost 4 bases and 4 bases, there was a span of 13 bases. The CDR3 has 14 residues. Looked up from germline, CDR1 is SGHRS and CDR2 is YFSETQ. The CDR3 DNA sequence: TGCGCCAGCAGCGTAGGGGTTAACGCAGATACGCAGTATTTT. It is translated as CASSVGVNADTQYF.

The table lists this clone with a count of one. The CDR3 loop reads CASSPRAGGDTEAFF. CDR3 sequence (DNA): TGCGCCAGCAGCCCGAGGGCAGGGGGAGACACTGAAGCTTTCTTT. The chain carries TRBV4-1 and TRBJ1-1, with 7 bases matching TRBD1. The germline V gene encodes CDR1 MGHRA and CDR2 YSYEKL. This CDR3 contains 15 residues. J lost 3 bases, V lost 4 bases, and 8 bases had no gene match.

The chain joins TRBV5-1 to TRBJ2-7; 7 nucleotides agree with TRBD2. CDR3 size: 18 residues. The germline gives CDR1 SGHRS, CDR2 YFSETQ. V trimming: 0 bases; J trimming: 4 bases; junction bases outside the gene matches: 16. The CDR3 reads CASSLDREGAGRRYEQYF. In DNA form, the CDR3 reads TGCGCCAGCAGCTTGGATCGGGAAGGAGCGGGGCGTCGGTACGAGCAGTACTTC.

V gene TRBV19 combines with J gene TRBJ2-5; no definite D call. The CDR3 has 13 amino acids. Trimming removed 5 bases from V and 4 bases from J, with 11 bases in between. CDR1 is LNHDA, CDR2 SQIVND, per germline (reference sequence). This CDR3 reads CASSFAVRETQYF. The DNA for the CDR3 is TGTGCCAGTAGTTTTGCGGTCAGAGAGACCCAGTACTTC.

This chain uses TRBV20-1 with TRBJ2-1, with D possibly matching TRBD2 (6 bases). Trimming took 3 bases from V and 2 from J, leaving 17 bases between them. Germline CDR1 DFQATT, CDR2 SNEGSKA (reference sequence). This CDR3 comprises 16 residues. The CDR3 sequence: CSASLLGLSTYNEQFF. CDR3 nucleotide sequence: TGCAGTGCTAGTCTCTTGGGACTTTCAACCTACAATGAGCAGTTCTTC.

The rearrangement joins TRBV7-3 to TRBJ2-2; TRBD2 matches 9 bases. V lost 1 base to trimming and J lost 6 bases; unmatched junction nucleotides: 12. CDR3 length: 18 residues. From germline, CDR1 is SGHTA and CDR2 FQGTGA. The CDR3: CASSLKGVAGEKAGELFF. The CDR3 DNA is TGTGCCAGCAGCTTAAAGGGTGTAGCGGGAGAAAAGGCCGGGGAGCTGTTTTTT.

The rearrangement links TRBV5-6 to TRBJ1-1; D may be TRBD1 (5 bases). This CDR3 contains 14 residues. Per the germline V gene, CDR1 is SGHDT and CDR2 is YYEEEE. V lost 5 bases to trimming and J lost 1 base, with 12 bases between them. The CDR3 is CASRGSTENTEAFF. CDR3 DNA: TGTGCCAGCAGGGGATCGACAGAGAACACTGAAGCTTTCTTT.

The CDR3 sequence: CASSRGRGNQPQHF. CDR3 sequence (DNA): TGTGCCAGCAGCAGGGGGAGGGGCAATCAGCCCCAGCATTTT. The genes are TRBV9 and TRBJ1-5, with a tentative D call TRBD1 (6 bases). The CDR3 runs 14 residues. V lost 4 bases and J 2 bases, leaving 10 bases between the germline ends. Germline V gene sequence: CDR1 SGDLS, CDR2 YYNGEE.

This clone appeared a single time. J is TRBJ1-1 and V is TRBV5-1, with D possibly being TRBD1 (5 bases). The CDR3 spans 14 residues. Germline V gives CDR1 SGHRS, CDR2 YFSETQ. Trimming removed 4 bases at V and 8 bases at J, with 18 bases between. In DNA, the CDR3 is TGCGCCAGCAGCACGGAGACGGGACTAACGGAAGCTTTCTTT. This sequence encodes CASSTETGLTEAFF.

This clone has just a few counts. The chain links TRBV11-2 to TRBJ1-4, with 9 nucleotides matching TRBD1. The CDR3 spans 15 residues. V shed 1 base, J shed 4 bases, and the junction held 1 base outside the gene matches. Per the germline V gene, CDR1 is SGHAT and CDR2 is FQNNGV. The CDR3 nucleotides read TGTGCCAGCAGCTTAGGGGACAGGGATAATGAAAAACTGTTTTTT. It is translated as CASSLGDRDNEKLFF.

This chain links TRBV11-3 with TRBJ2-3, with D perhaps matching TRBD2 (6 bases). The CDR3 consists of 16 residues. V shed 5 bases and J shed 1 base, with 16 bases lying between them. Germline CDR1 reads SGHNT; CDR2 reads YENEEA. DNA for the CDR3: TGTGCCAGCAGCCCGCGGACTATGGCGGGCACAGATACGCAGTATTTT. Translated, it gives CASSPRTMAGTDTQYF.

This chain joins TRBV7-3 and TRBJ2-3, with TRBD2 matching over 11 bases. J was trimmed by 0 bases and V by 5 bases; bases with no gene match: 1. The CDR3 extends over 15 amino acids. Germline V gene sequence: CDR1 SGHTA, CDR2 FQGTGA. CDR3 nucleotides: TGTGCCAGCAGCGTAGCGGGAGGGAGCACAGATACGCAGTATTTT. Translating it yields CASSVAGGSTDTQYF.

J is TRBJ1-4 and V is TRBV6-5; TRBD1 matches at 7 bases. Per the germline V gene, CDR1 is MNHEY and CDR2 is SVGAGI. The junction had 7 bases not matched to a gene; V was cut back by 4 bases and J by 5 bases. The CDR3 spans 15 residues. CDR3 sequence (DNA): TGTGCCAGCAGTTTTCCGGGACAGAGGAATGAAAAACTGTTTTTT. It yields the protein CASSFPGQRNEKLFF.

The chain couples TRBV11-3 to TRBJ2-7; the D gene is possibly TRBD1 (6 bases). CDR1 and CDR2 from the germline V gene are SGHNT and YENEEA. Between the trimmed V and J ends, which lost 1 base and 0 bases, there was a span of 10 bases. The CDR3 covers 15 residues. The CDR3 bases are TGTGCCAGCAGCTTAGCCGGGACATTCTCCTACGAGCAGTACTTC. Its translation: CASSLAGTFSYEQYF. Full variable domain (missing parts from reference TRBV11-3 and TRBJ2-7): EAGVVQSPRYKIIEKKQPVAFWCNPISGHNTLYWYLQNLGQGPELLIRYENEEAVDDSQLPKDRFSAERLKGVDSTLKIQPAELGDSAVYLCASSLAGTFSYEQYFGPGTRLTVT.

This chain joins TRBV2 and TRBJ1-4; 11 bases map to TRBD1. The CDR3 consists of 16 residues. Unmatched junction bases numbered 7, after V lost 4 bases and J lost 6 bases. Germline CDR1 reads SNHLY; CDR2 reads FYNNEI. CDR3 residues: CASSADPGQGDEKLFF. In nucleotides, the CDR3 is TGTGCCAGCAGTGCCGATCCGGGACAGGGGGATGAAAAACTGTTTTTT.